This TCR beta chain originates from a study of human T cells and chemical hapten exposure. Study details: The scalp of each patient received a weekly diphenylcyclopropenone dose for the full roughly 24-week study. Points from the study as a whole: There was a positive correlation between PT1 expanded TCR counts and patch test score.

This clonotype was recorded a few times. Its antigen is unidentified. Sample time point: pre-sensitization, week 0. Treatment in this sample: therapeutic diphenylcyclopropenone sensitization with weekly scalp DPC. MiXCR, run by TCRdb on the RACE reads, gives a single entry per CDR3 protein. The repertoire holds more than 250,000 distinct CDR3 sequences, roughly 7.7% seen once, with 1.2% in the top ten. The V end lost 5 bases, the J end lost 1 base, and 14 bases lay between the germline ends. The length of the CDR3 is 14 residues. Germline V gives CDR1 SQVTM, CDR2 ANQGSEA. The TCR was taken from a young man with alopecia areata. Some clones in this sample may be carry-over from other donors' samples. The chain carries TRBV29-1 and TRBJ1-2, with TRBD1 as a possible D gene (6 bases). The sample here was whole blood, taken in connection with sensitization to the hapten diphenylcyclopropenone (DPC). Written as DNA, the CDR3 is TGCAGCGTTAAGGGGGGACGAGATAACTATGGCTACACCTTC. It translates to CSVKGGRDNYGYTF.